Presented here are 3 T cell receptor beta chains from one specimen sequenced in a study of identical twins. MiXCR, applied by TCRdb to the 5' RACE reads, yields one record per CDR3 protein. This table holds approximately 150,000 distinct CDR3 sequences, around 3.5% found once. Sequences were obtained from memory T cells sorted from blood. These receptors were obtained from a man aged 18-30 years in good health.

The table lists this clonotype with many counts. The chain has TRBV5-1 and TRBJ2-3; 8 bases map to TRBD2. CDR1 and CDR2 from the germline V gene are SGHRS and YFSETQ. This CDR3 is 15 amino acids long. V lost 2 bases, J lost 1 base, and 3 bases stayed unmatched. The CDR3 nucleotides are TGCGCCAGCAGCTTAAGCGGGAGAGGCACAGATACGCAGTATTTT. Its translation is CASSLSGRGTDTQYF.

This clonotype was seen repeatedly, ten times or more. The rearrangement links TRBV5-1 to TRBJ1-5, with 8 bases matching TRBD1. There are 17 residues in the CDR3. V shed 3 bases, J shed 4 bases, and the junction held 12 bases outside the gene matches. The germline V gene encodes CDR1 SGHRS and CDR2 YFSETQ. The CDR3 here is CASSSAGGDLLNQPQHF. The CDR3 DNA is TGCGCCAGCAGCTCGGCAGGGGGCGATTTATTGAATCAGCCCCAGCATTTT.

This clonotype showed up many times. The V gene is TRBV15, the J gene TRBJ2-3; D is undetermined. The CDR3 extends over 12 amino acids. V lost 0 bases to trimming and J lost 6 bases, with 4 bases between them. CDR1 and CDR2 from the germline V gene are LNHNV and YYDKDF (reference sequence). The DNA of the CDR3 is TGTGCCACCAGCAGAGACGGGGATACGCAGTATTTT. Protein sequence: CATSRDGDTQYF.